These T cell receptor beta chains were read from a single sample in a study of cytomegalovirus exposure and HLA in healthy donors. Profiled with immunoSEQ multiplex PCR; TCRdb holds only in-frame clones, not every one. The repertoire holds some 120,000 clones, about 70% seen once, with roughly 8.7% in the top ten. The sample taken for sequencing was PBMCs. Source of these receptors: a man aged 25 to 40 in good health and CMV-seropositive. Each CDR3 is given with its conserved first and last residue. D genes are given only for firm matches. Clone size, where shown, is once, few, many, or a class for clones that have expanded.

CDR3 length: 14; V gene: TRBV7-9; clone size: -; D gene: -; J gene: TRBJ2-5; CDR3 protein: CASSLGGVGETQYF; CDR3 DNA: TGTGCCAGCAGCTTAGGGGGGGTAGGAGAGACCCAGTACTTC
CDR3 length: 14; V gene: TRBV28; clone size: -; D gene: -; J gene: TRBJ2-5; CDR3 protein: CAARAGASGETQYF; CDR3 DNA: TGTGCCGCCAGGGCGGGGGCGTCGGGTGAGACCCAGTACTTC
CDR3 length: 13; V gene: TRBV5-4; clone size: -; D gene: -; J gene: TRBJ2-3; CDR3 protein: CASSPKIADTQYF; CDR3 DNA: TGTGCCAGCAGCCCTAAGATAGCAGATACGCAGTATTTT
CDR3 length: 13; V gene: TRBV5-1; clone size: once; D gene: -; J gene: TRBJ2-1; CDR3 protein: CASSLNRVNEQFF; CDR3 DNA: TGCGCCAGCAGCTTGAACAGGGTAAATGAGCAGTTCTTC
CDR3 length: 14; V gene: TRBV7-6; clone size: -; D gene: -; J gene: TRBJ1-5; CDR3 protein: CASTPGANHQPQHF; CDR3 DNA: TGTGCCAGCACCCCAGGGGCGAACCATCAGCCCCAGCATTTT
CDR3 length: 18; V gene: TRBV6-1; clone size: -; D gene: TRBD1; J gene: TRBJ1-2; CDR3 protein: CASSGPGQGALTLYGYTF; CDR3 DNA: TGTGCCAGCAGTGGACCGGGACAGGGGGCCTTAACCCTCTATGGCTACACCTTC
CDR3 length: 19; V gene: TRBV28; clone size: -; D gene: TRBD1; J gene: TRBJ2-6; CDR3 protein: CASSLLVGGADSGANVLTF; CDR3 DNA: TGTGCCAGCAGTTTATTGGTAGGGGGCGCTGACTCTGGGGCCAACGTCCTGACTTTC
CDR3 length: 17; V gene: TRBV7-9; clone size: -; D gene: TRBD2; J gene: TRBJ2-1; CDR3 protein: CASSDRTSGSSYNEQFF; CDR3 DNA: TGTGCCAGCAGCGACCGGACTAGCGGGAGCTCCTACAATGAGCAGTTCTTC
CDR3 length: 14; V gene: TRBV7-2; clone size: -; D gene: TRBD2; J gene: TRBJ2-2; CDR3 protein: CASSSSGGAGELFF; CDR3 DNA: TGTGCCAGCAGCTCTTCGGGAGGGGCCGGGGAGCTGTTTTTT
CDR3 length: 16; V gene: TRBV13; clone size: few; D gene: TRBD1; J gene: TRBJ1-1; CDR3 protein: CASSLGLQGSRTEAFF; CDR3 DNA: TGTGCCAGCAGCTTAGGGTTACAGGGGAGTAGGACTGAAGCTTTCTTT
CDR3 length: 15; V gene: TRBV7-2; clone size: -; D gene: -; J gene: TRBJ2-7; CDR3 protein: CASSYSGGRTYEQYF; CDR3 DNA: TGTGCCAGCAGCTATTCGGGGGGCCGAACCTACGAGCAGTACTTC
CDR3 length: 15; V gene: TRBV14; clone size: few; D gene: -; J gene: TRBJ2-3; CDR3 protein: CASSQGRGDTDTQYF; CDR3 DNA: TGTGCCAGCAGCCAAGGTCGCGGGGACACAGATACGCAGTATTTT
CDR3 length: 13; V gene: TRBV30; clone size: -; D gene: -; J gene: TRBJ1-1; CDR3 protein: CAWSGREGQKAFF; CDR3 DNA: TGTGCCTGGAGTGGAAGGGAGGGACAAAAAGCTTTCTTT
CDR3 length: 11; V gene: TRBV7-3; clone size: once; D gene: -; J gene: TRBJ2-2; CDR3 protein: CASSFAGELFF; CDR3 DNA: TGTGCCAGCAGCTTCGCCGGGGAGCTGTTTTTT
CDR3 length: 10; V gene: TRBV10-1; clone size: -; D gene: -; J gene: TRBJ2-7; CDR3 protein: CASSYYEQYF; CDR3 DNA: TGCGCCAGCAGCTACTACGAGCAGTACTTC
CDR3 length: 14; V gene: TRBV5-4; clone size: -; D gene: -; J gene: TRBJ2-1; CDR3 protein: CASSSEGALDEQFF; CDR3 DNA: TGTGCCAGCAGCTCGGAGGGAGCATTAGATGAGCAGTTCTTC
CDR3 length: 15; V gene: TRBV6-6; clone size: few; D gene: TRBD2; J gene: TRBJ2-7; CDR3 protein: CASSLRAGGSYEQYF; CDR3 DNA: TGTGCCAGCAGTCTCCGGGCCGGGGGGTCCTACGAGCAGTACTTC
CDR3 length: 13; V gene: TRBV2; clone size: -; D gene: -; J gene: TRBJ2-7; CDR3 protein: CASYREITYEQYF; CDR3 DNA: TGTGCCAGCTACAGGGAAATAACCTACGAGCAGTACTTC
CDR3 length: 16; V gene: TRBV29-1; clone size: -; D gene: TRBD1; J gene: TRBJ2-2; CDR3 protein: CSGQGELNANTGELFF; CDR3 DNA: TGCAGCGGACAGGGAGAATTGAATGCGAACACCGGGGAGCTGTTTTTT
CDR3 length: 15; V gene: TRBV5-4; clone size: few; D gene: TRBD1; J gene: TRBJ1-3; CDR3 protein: CASSLQGPYGNTIYF; CDR3 DNA: TGTGCCAGCAGCCTACAGGGGCCCTATGGAAACACCATATATTTT
CDR3 length: 13; V gene: TRBV5-6; clone size: -; D gene: -; J gene: TRBJ2-7; CDR3 protein: CASSLAGSDEQYF; CDR3 DNA: TGTGCCAGCAGCTTGGCTGGGAGCGACGAGCAGTACTTC
CDR3 length: 16; V gene: TRBV13; clone size: -; D gene: -; J gene: TRBJ2-4; CDR3 protein: CASSLGRRNRENIQYF; CDR3 DNA: TGTGCCAGCAGCTTAGGCCGGAGGAACAGAGAAAACATTCAGTACTTC
CDR3 length: 12; V gene: TRBV2; clone size: -; D gene: TRBD1; J gene: TRBJ1-6; CDR3 protein: CARQGGNSPLHF; CDR3 DNA: TGTGCCAGACAGGGGGGGAATTCACCCCTCCACTTT
CDR3 length: 15; V gene: TRBV29-1; clone size: -; D gene: -; J gene: TRBJ1-5; CDR3 protein: CSVQTGSAGNQPQHF; CDR3 DNA: TGCAGCGTCCAAACAGGGTCGGCGGGCAATCAGCCCCAGCATTTT
CDR3 length: 14; V gene: TRBV10-3; clone size: few; D gene: TRBD1; J gene: TRBJ1-2; CDR3 protein: CATAPGGTNYGYTF; CDR3 DNA: TGTGCCACCGCGCCAGGGGGAACCAACTATGGCTACACCTTC
CDR3 length: 17; V gene: TRBV7-2; clone size: -; D gene: TRBD1; J gene: TRBJ1-1; CDR3 protein: CASSRVAPGQGNTEAFF; CDR3 DNA: TGTGCCAGCAGCCGCGTCGCCCCGGGACAGGGGAACACTGAAGCTTTCTTT
CDR3 length: 16; V gene: TRBV27; clone size: -; D gene: -; J gene: TRBJ1-4; CDR3 protein: CASSLIVPPTNEKLFF; CDR3 DNA: TGTGCCAGCAGTTTAATAGTCCCACCCACGAATGAAAAACTGTTTTTT
CDR3 length: 15; V gene: TRBV11-3; clone size: -; D gene: -; J gene: TRBJ2-3; CDR3 protein: CASSLVSRSTDTQYF; CDR3 DNA: TGTGCCAGCAGCTTAGTATCCAGATCCACAGATACGCAGTATTTT
CDR3 length: 17; V gene: TRBV4-1; clone size: few; D gene: -; J gene: TRBJ1-6; CDR3 protein: CASSQDRPWGDNSPLHF; CDR3 DNA: TGCGCCAGCAGCCAAGATCGACCGTGGGGCGATAATTCACCCCTCCACTTT
CDR3 length: 11; V gene: TRBV6-5; clone size: few; D gene: -; J gene: TRBJ1-2; CDR3 protein: CASSFRDSYTF; CDR3 DNA: TGTGCCAGCAGTTTCCGGGACAGCTACACCTTC
CDR3 length: 15; V gene: TRBV19; clone size: -; D gene: -; J gene: TRBJ2-5; CDR3 protein: CASLQRAGIQETQYF; CDR3 DNA: TGTGCCAGTCTCCAAAGGGCCGGGATCCAAGAGACCCAGTACTTC
CDR3 length: 15; V gene: TRBV11-1; clone size: -; D gene: -; J gene: TRBJ1-2; CDR3 protein: CASSSIPGTLYGYTF; CDR3 DNA: TGTGCCAGCAGCTCGATTCCCGGGACTCTATATGGCTACACCTTC
CDR3 length: 16; V gene: TRBV30; clone size: -; D gene: -; J gene: TRBJ1-4; CDR3 protein: CAWSRLGFATNEKLFF; CDR3 DNA: TGTGCCTGGAGTCGACTAGGATTTGCAACTAATGAAAAACTGTTTTTT
CDR3 length: 16; V gene: TRBV5-5; clone size: few; D gene: TRBD2; J gene: TRBJ2-5; CDR3 protein: CASSTSGGTKQETQYF; CDR3 DNA: TGTGCCAGCAGCACTTCGGGGGGGACGAAGCAAGAGACCCAGTACTTC
CDR3 length: 16; V gene: TRBV9; clone size: -; D gene: -; J gene: TRBJ2-5; CDR3 protein: CASSKMTGGPVETQYF; CDR3 DNA: TGTGCCAGCAGCAAAATGACGGGGGGCCCTGTAGAGACCCAGTACTTC
CDR3 length: 16; V gene: TRBV7-9; clone size: -; D gene: -; J gene: TRBJ2-1; CDR3 protein: CASSQPRGTYYNEQFF; CDR3 DNA: TGTGCCAGCAGCCAACCCCGCGGGACCTACTACAATGAGCAGTTCTTC
CDR3 length: 12; V gene: TRBV28; clone size: -; D gene: -; J gene: TRBJ1-6; CDR3 protein: CASTEGYSPLHF; CDR3 DNA: TGTGCCAGCACCGAGGGTTATTCACCCCTCCACTTT
CDR3 length: 16; V gene: TRBV28; clone size: -; D gene: TRBD1; J gene: TRBJ2-3; CDR3 protein: CASSLRAGGLTDTQYF; CDR3 DNA: TGTGCCAGCAGTTTGAGGGCAGGGGGCCTCACAGATACGCAGTATTTT
CDR3 length: 18; V gene: TRBV25-1; clone size: few; D gene: -; J gene: TRBJ1-3; CDR3 protein: CASSEYYTTVLSGNTIYF; CDR3 DNA: TGTGCCAGCAGTGAATATTATACAACAGTCCTCTCTGGAAACACCATATATTTT
CDR3 length: 13; V gene: TRBV19; clone size: once; D gene: -; J gene: TRBJ2-7; CDR3 protein: CASSSSIPYEQYF; CDR3 DNA: TGTGCCAGTAGTTCTTCTATTCCCTACGAGCAGTACTTC
CDR3 length: 13; V gene: TRBV19; clone size: -; D gene: -; J gene: TRBJ1-1; CDR3 protein: CASSSDRSSEAFF; CDR3 DNA: TGTGCCAGTAGTTCAGACAGGTCCTCCGAGGCTTTCTTT
CDR3 length: 14; V gene: TRBV7-9; clone size: -; D gene: TRBD1; J gene: TRBJ1-5; CDR3 protein: CASSSGQGAQPQHF; CDR3 DNA: TGTGCCAGCAGTTCTGGACAGGGGGCTCAGCCCCAGCATTTT
CDR3 length: 12; V gene: TRBV28; clone size: -; D gene: -; J gene: TRBJ1-2; CDR3 protein: CASTWGGDGYTF; CDR3 DNA: TGTGCCAGCACCTGGGGGGGCGATGGCTACACCTTC
CDR3 length: 15; V gene: TRBV19; clone size: -; D gene: -; J gene: TRBJ1-3; CDR3 protein: CASSIGGISGNTIYF; CDR3 DNA: TGTGCCAGTAGTATCGGCGGAATCTCTGGAAACACCATATATTTT
CDR3 length: 18; V gene: TRBV7-3; clone size: -; D gene: TRBD2; J gene: TRBJ2-1; CDR3 protein: CASSLKTGTSGGYNEQFF; CDR3 DNA: TGTGCCAGCAGCTTAAAAACCGGGACTAGCGGGGGGTACAATGAGCAGTTCTTC
CDR3 length: 15; V gene: TRBV6-6; clone size: -; D gene: -; J gene: TRBJ1-2; CDR3 protein: CASSREEGRDYGYTF; CDR3 DNA: TGTGCCAGCAGTCGCGAGGAGGGGCGAGACTATGGCTACACCTTC